The clone carrying this T cell receptor (beta chain) was observed a handful of times. The antigen is not known. MiXCR, run by TCRdb on the RT-PCR reads, gives a single entry per CDR3 protein. The sample yields roughly 520,000 distinct CDR3 sequences, about 25% seen once. The sample originates from a study of response to subunit inactivated influenza vaccine. Study-level points and caveats: T cells newly recruited by each seasonal influenza vaccination are few, the authors suggested.

The V end was cut by 5 bases, the J end by 7 bases, with 17 bases between. CDR1 SEHNR and CDR2 FQNEAQ come from the germline V gene (reference sequence). The CDR3 is made up of 15 amino acids. The sequences come from CD4+ T cells sorted from PBMCs, collected more than 4 days after vaccination. This receptor was identified in a man aged 50-59 years who received an inactivated influenza vaccine. V usage is TRBV7-9 and J usage is TRBJ1-4, with a weak D call TRBD1 (5 bases). The CDR3 DNA sequence: TGTGCCAGCAGCCTGACGGGAGGGGCGTTTGAAAAACTGTTTTTT. It is translated as CASSLTGGAFEKLFF.